This T cell receptor (beta chain) was recovered during a study of blood T cell repertoires in COVID-19. Turning to the study itself: There were acute and convalescent COVID-19 samples, and they came from the United States, Italy and Spain. From T cells, B-cell-depleted T cells, or PBMCs came the material, which was cDNA or gDNA.

In the authors' workflow: Researchers report that nucleated cell counts were estimated from reference gene primer amplification. Method: immunoSEQ multiplex PCR; TCRdb's copy keeps in-frame clones and lacks some. The D gene and trimming were derived from the DNA, and the V and J assignments and clone size from that table. The sample carries some 170,000 clones, about 85% recorded once. Input material: peripheral blood. The receptor comes from a man in his forties with acute or convalescent COVID-19.

This CDR3 is CASSQEAGGANVYGYTF. The CDR3 coding sequence is TGCGCCAGCAGCCAAGAGGCAGGGGGCGCAAATGTCTATGGCTACACCTTC. This chain links TRBV4-1 with TRBJ1-2, with TRBD1 matching 8 bases. Germline lookup yields CDR1 MGHRA and CDR2 YSYEKL. The CDR3 extends over 17 amino acids. The J segment lost 4 bases and the V segment lost 0 bases, leaving 10 bases of the junction unmatched.